The clone carrying this T cell receptor (beta chain) was seen more than once but under ten times. Its antigen is unknown. Stated treatment: oral pan-JAK inhibitor, 5-10 mg twice daily. Researchers took lesional scalp punch biopsies and peripheral blood from people who were alopecia areata patients. Extracted RNA was reverse transcribed into cDNA, the sequencing template. The data were produced by immunoSEQ multiplex PCR, yet TCRdb's version contains in-frame clones alone and is incomplete. The top ten hold 9.5% to 14% of the sample, which has about 180,000 clones, 50% to 65% seen once. This record belongs to a study of CD8+ T cells in alopecia areata. Points from the study as a whole: There were many expanded lesional clones persisting in scalp and blood during tofacitinib. Scalp sample data also include resident alphabeta T cells from normal skin.

Germline V CDR1 and CDR2: MNHEY, SMNVEV (reference sequence). This CDR3 contains 12 residues. V was shortened by 6 bases and J by 4 bases, with 9 bases between the two germline ends. The specimen was CD8+ T cells sorted from blood, collected at week 24, from a patient treated with tofacitinib. The TCR originated in a human donor with alopecia areata. The chain recombines TRBV27 with TRBJ1-2, with a tentative D call TRBD1 (6 bases). The chain's CDR3 is CASRTGGYGYTF. For the CDR3, the DNA is TGTGCCAGCAGGACAGGTGGCTATGGCTACACCTTC.